This record covers a single T cell receptor (beta chain). Its antigen remains unknown. Sample-barcoded 5' priming and a J-beta primer mix drove a second PCR of 7 to 11 cycles. TCRdb recomputed calls from the 5' RACE reads with MiXCR, one row per CDR3 protein. The sample has 750,000 or so distinct CDR3 sequences, 25% seen once. Ten milliliters of peripheral blood were drawn from each donor into EDTA-treated tubes. This record comes from a study of blood T cells in healthy people across ages. General study findings and limits: Expanded clonotype shifts may have been confounded, as the donors had an unknown CMV status.

V dropped 2 bases and J dropped 8 bases, with 25 bases sitting between them. The CDR3 totals 18 residues. CDR1 SGHAT and CDR2 FQNNGV come from the germline V gene. Separately, the same data were catalogued under a study of T cells of mothers and their children.

The sequence came from a boy between 10 and 17 years old in good health. Sequenced input: blood. The gene calls are TRBV11-2 and TRBJ2-4, with D possibly being TRBD1 or TRBD2 (6 bases each). CDR3 DNA sequence: TGTGCCAGCAGCTTATTTGGGAGGCCCCCAGGGGAGGATGACATTCAGTACTTC. This codes for CASSLFGRPPGEDDIQYF.